This is a list of T cell receptor beta chains from one sample in a study of shared clonotypes between healthy human individuals. Libraries were prepared by immunoSEQ multiplex PCR; TCRdb keeps only in-frame clonotypes and omits some of them. The sample yields some 1.5 million clones, 95% to 99% seen once. Sequencing was done on a sample of naive CD4+ T cells sorted from blood. These receptors originate from a man in his thirties or forties in good health. The CDR3 runs from the conserved cysteine through the conserved F or W. D genes are given only for firm matches. Clone size is given for some rows only: seen once, a few or many times, or a class if the clone is expanded.

d_gene: .
j_gene: TRBJ2-2
abundance: .
v_gene: TRBV9
CDR3aa: CASSVAVAASNTGELFF
CDR3nt: TGTGCCAGCAGCGTAGCTGTTGCGGCTTCGAACACCGGGGAGCTGTTTTTT

d_gene: .
j_gene: TRBJ2-1
abundance: .
v_gene: TRBV5-8
CDR3aa: CASSYSSYNEQFF
CDR3nt: TGTGCCAGCAGCTACAGCTCCTACAATGAGCAGTTCTTC

d_gene: TRBD1
j_gene: TRBJ1-2
abundance: .
v_gene: TRBV6-6
CDR3aa: CASSRTGTGLSGGYTF
CDR3nt: TGTGCCAGCAGCCGCACCGGGACAGGGCTATCTGGGGGCTACACCTTC

d_gene: .
j_gene: TRBJ2-6
abundance: .
v_gene: TRBV7-8
CDR3aa: CASSFVPDVPGANVLTF
CDR3nt: TGTGCCAGCAGCTTTGTCCCTGATGTCCCTGGGGCCAACGTCCTGACTTTC

d_gene: TRBD1
j_gene: TRBJ2-5
abundance: .
v_gene: TRBV10-2
CDR3aa: CASSEGGTGGAVQTQYF
CDR3nt: TGCGCCAGCAGTGAGGGCGGGACAGGGGGCGCGGTCCAGACCCAGTACTTC

d_gene: .
j_gene: TRBJ2-3
abundance: .
v_gene: TRBV1
CDR3aa: CTSSQDGADPTDTQYF
CDR3nt: TGCACCAGCAGCCAAGATGGGGCGGACCCCACAGATACGCAGTATTTT

d_gene: .
j_gene: TRBJ2-2
abundance: .
v_gene: TRBV30
CDR3aa: CARHSANTGELFF
CDR3nt: TGTGCCCGACACAGCGCGAACACCGGGGAGCTGTTTTTT

d_gene: .
j_gene: TRBJ2-1
abundance: .
v_gene: TRBV10-2
CDR3aa: CASAWGGETNEQFF
CDR3nt: TGCGCCAGTGCATGGGGCGGGGAGACCAATGAGCAGTTCTTC

d_gene: TRBD2
j_gene: TRBJ2-7
abundance: .
v_gene: TRBV30
CDR3aa: CAWSAGGPYEQYF
CDR3nt: TGTGCCTGGAGTGCGGGAGGGCCCTACGAGCAGTACTTC

d_gene: .
j_gene: TRBJ2-4
abundance: once
v_gene: TRBV18
CDR3aa: CASSPVTVAKNIQYF
CDR3nt: TGTGCCAGCTCACCGGTCACAGTAGCCAAAAACATTCAGTACTTC

d_gene: .
j_gene: TRBJ1-5
abundance: .
v_gene: TRBV5-6
CDR3aa: CASSLRPLAPQHF
CDR3nt: TGTGCCAGCAGCTTGCGGCCCTTGGCACCCCAGCATTTT

d_gene: TRBD2
j_gene: TRBJ2-5
abundance: .
v_gene: TRBV19
CDR3aa: CASSPTRVSGGSSQETQYF
CDR3nt: TGTGCCAGTAGTCCCACACGAGTCTCTGGCGGGAGTTCTCAAGAGACCCAGTACTTC

d_gene: .
j_gene: TRBJ2-1
abundance: once
v_gene: TRBV29-1
CDR3aa: CSVFSYNEQFF
CDR3nt: TGCAGCGTTTTCTCCTACAATGAGCAGTTCTTC

d_gene: .
j_gene: TRBJ1-4
abundance: .
v_gene: TRBV19
CDR3aa: CASSRKHATNEKLFF
CDR3nt: TGTGCCAGTAGTCGAAAGCATGCAACTAATGAAAAACTGTTTTTT

d_gene: .
j_gene: TRBJ2-1
abundance: once
v_gene: TRBV9
CDR3aa: CASSVSRHNEQFF
CDR3nt: TGTGCCAGCAGCGTTTCCAGGCACAATGAGCAGTTCTTC

d_gene: TRBD2
j_gene: TRBJ2-7
abundance: .
v_gene: TRBV9
CDR3aa: CASSVASGGGSYEQYF
CDR3nt: TGTGCCAGCAGCGTAGCTAGCGGGGGAGGGTCCTACGAGCAGTACTTC

d_gene: .
j_gene: TRBJ1-4
abundance: .
v_gene: TRBV5-1
CDR3aa: CASSPTGGNEKLFF
CDR3nt: TGCGCCAGCAGCCCCACGGGAGGTAATGAAAAACTGTTTTTT

d_gene: .
j_gene: TRBJ1-4
abundance: .
v_gene: TRBV30
CDR3aa: CAWSVIGSTNEKLFF
CDR3nt: TGTGCCTGGAGTGTTATCGGCTCAACTAATGAAAAACTGTTTTTT

d_gene: .
j_gene: TRBJ2-7
abundance: .
v_gene: TRBV28
CDR3aa: CASSLVSLGYEQYF
CDR3nt: TGTGCCAGCAGTTTAGTCAGCCTGGGCTACGAGCAGTACTTC

d_gene: .
j_gene: TRBJ2-1
abundance: .
v_gene: TRBV30
CDR3aa: CAWSRRAFSSYNEQFF
CDR3nt: TGTGCCTGGAGTCGCCGGGCTTTCAGCTCCTACAATGAGCAGTTCTTC

d_gene: TRBD2
j_gene: TRBJ2-1
abundance: .
v_gene: TRBV18
CDR3aa: CASSPPRLAGPSHEQFF
CDR3nt: TGTGCCAGCTCACCACCAAGACTAGCGGGGCCTTCGCACGAGCAGTTCTTC

d_gene: .
j_gene: TRBJ2-2
abundance: .
v_gene: TRBV11-1
CDR3aa: CASTFKDTGELFF
CDR3nt: TGTGCCAGCACCTTTAAAGACACCGGGGAGCTGTTTTTT